These 16 T cell receptor beta chains share one sample of origin, sequenced in a study of T cell responses to AZD1222 COVID-19 vaccine. Method: immunoSEQ multiplex PCR; TCRdb's copy keeps in-frame clones and lacks some. The sample lists 150,000 to 200,000 clones, roughly 94% occurring once. Sequencing was performed on peripheral blood, taken 28 days after the second AZD1222 dose. The source is an adult who received the AZD1222 COVID-19 vaccine.

Note on this clone: Germline is not matched at one junction end, which may reflect a read error. The chain links TRBV30 to TRBJ2-7, with D perhaps given as TRBD1 or TRBD2 (5 bases each). There are 14 residues in the CDR3. Germline lookup yields CDR1 GTSNPN and CDR2 SVGIG (reference sequence). The CDR3 is CAWTSGPGSSEQYF. In nucleotides, the CDR3 is TGTGCCTGGACATCGGGGCCCGGGTCCTCCGAGCAGTACTTC.

The rearrangement uses TRBV10-3 and TRBJ1-2; perhaps TRBD1 as D (6 bases). Trimming left V 10 bases short and J 7 bases short, with 22 bases between. The CDR3 extends over 14 amino acids. Germline V lookup: CDR1 ENHRY, CDR2 SYGVKD. CDR3 amino acids: CATHRDTSLRGYTF. The CDR3 region has the DNA TGTGCCACCCACCGGGACACCTCCTTACGTGGCTACACCTTC.

V and J are TRBV6-2 or TRBV6-3 and TRBJ2-7, with 11 bases that match TRBD2. The CDR3 extends over 15 amino acids. J lost 0 bases, V lost 4 bases, and 2 bases had no gene match. The germline V gene encodes CDR1 MNHEY and CDR2 SVGEGT. The CDR3 coding sequence is TGTGCCAGCAGTTCGACTAGCGGGGTCTCCTACGAGCAGTACTTC. Its translation: CASSSTSGVSYEQYF.

The chain combines TRBV6-6 with TRBJ1-2; 7 nucleotides align to TRBD1. J lost 3 bases, V lost 7 bases, and 2 bases had no gene match. Germline CDR1 is MNHNY and CDR2 is SVGAGI (reference sequence). The CDR3 is 12 amino acids. The CDR3 DNA reads as TGTGCCAGCACTACAGGGGACTATGGCTACACCTTC. Amino acid sequence: CASTTGDYGYTF.

The V and J genes are TRBV7-2 and TRBJ2-5; D not resolved. Deletions cut 2 bases from V and 5 bases from J, with 9 bases between. The CDR3 contains 13 residues. Germline CDR1 SGHTA, CDR2 FQGNSA. This CDR3 reads CASSLTREETQYF. The CDR3 DNA reads as TGTGCCAGCAGCTTAACTCGCGAGGAGACCCAGTACTTC.

The chain employs TRBV28 and TRBJ1-1; D perhaps matches TRBD1 (5 bases). Germline loops: CDR1 MDHEN, CDR2 SYDVKM. The CDR3 spans 14 residues. Trimming pared 3 bases from V and 5 bases from J, leaving 13 bases between. The CDR3 DNA reads as TGTGCCAGCAGTTTTGCATCCGGGGGGACTGAAGCTTTCTTT. As protein: CASSFASGGTEAFF.

The J gene is TRBJ1-1, the V gene TRBV6-6; 7 nucleotides align to TRBD1. Germline loops: CDR1 MNHNY, CDR2 SVGAGI (reference sequence). Losses at the gene ends were 5 bases for V and 5 bases for J; bases not matched to a gene: 8. This CDR3 has 14 amino acids. The CDR3 sequence: CASSKWDSQTEAFF. As DNA, the CDR3 is TGTGCCAGCAGTAAATGGGACAGTCAAACTGAAGCTTTCTTT.

The chain recombines TRBV29-1 with TRBJ2-7; D may be TRBD2 (6 bases). The CDR3 runs 8 residues. Germline V gives CDR1 SQVTM, CDR2 ANQGSEA. The CDR3 here is CRRGEQYF. The DNA of the CDR3 is TGCAGGCGGGGCGAGCAGTACTTC.

The chain couples TRBV4-2 to TRBJ2-1; no clear D. V was pared by 0 bases and J by 10 bases, with 7 bases between. Looked up from germline, CDR1 is LGHNA and CDR2 is YNFKEQ. The CDR3 has 12 amino acids. In nucleotides, the CDR3 is TGTGCCAGCAGCCAAGAGGGTGGGGAGCAGTTCTTC. As protein: CASSQEGGEQFF.

The rearrangement links TRBV27 to TRBJ2-3; 7 bases line up with TRBD1. The V gene end was trimmed by 5 bases and the J gene end by 6 bases; junction bases not matched to a gene: 11. CDR3 size: 15 residues. Germline lookup yields CDR1 MNHEY and CDR2 SMNVEV (reference sequence). Here the CDR3 reads CASSPFQGVPDTQYF. Written as DNA, the CDR3 is TGTGCCAGCAGTCCTTTCCAGGGGGTTCCTGATACGCAGTATTTT.

The gene calls are TRBV12-3 or TRBV12-4 and TRBJ2-2; no definite D call. V lost 8 bases and J 7 bases, leaving 14 bases between the germline ends. This CDR3 has 13 amino acids. CDR3 coding DNA: TGTGCCAGCCAGATGCTAACGATCGGGGAGCTGTTTTTT. Translating it yields CASQMLTIGELFF.

The DNA for the CDR3 is TGTGCCTGGAGTCCCGGACAGAGGTTTAATGAAAAACTGTTTTTT. This codes for CAWSPGQRFNEKLFF. V usage is TRBV30 and J usage is TRBJ1-4; possible D gene TRBD1, 6 bases. CDR3 length equals 15 residues. V shed 2 bases and J shed 4 bases, with 14 bases lying between them. Per germline, CDR1 GTSNPN and CDR2 SVGIG (reference sequence).

The chain joins TRBV4-1 to TRBJ2-7; the D is unclear. CDR3 size: 16 residues. Germline CDR1 is MGHRA and CDR2 is YSYEKL. Deletions cut 0 bases from V and 6 bases from J, with 18 bases between. CDR3 bases: TGCGCCAGCAGCCAAGATTGGCTAACTGGGAACAGCGAGCAGTACTTC. Translation: CASSQDWLTGNSEQYF.

In its sample, this clone was seen once. The chain has TRBV28 and TRBJ1-5; D call uncertain. Germline assignment: CDR1 MDHEN and CDR2 SYDVKM. V lost 1 base, J lost 5 bases, and 9 bases lay in between. This CDR3 has 14 amino acids. For the CDR3, the DNA is TGTGCCAGCAGTTTATTTTCGCCAGATCAGCCCCAGCATTTT. Translation: CASSLFSPDQPQHF.

The chain carries TRBV7-2 and TRBJ2-1, with a tentative D call TRBD2 (5 bases). The CDR3 totals 11 residues. CDR1 and CDR2 from the germline V gene are SGHTA and FQGNSA. Trimming cost V 1 base and J 12 bases, with 7 bases left between them. CDR3 DNA sequence: TGTGCCAGCAGCTTAGGGGCGGGGCAGTTCTTC. Translated: CASSLGAGQFF.

The gene calls are TRBV5-1 and TRBJ2-2; 10 nucleotides line up with TRBD2. V gave up 4 bases and J gave up 2 bases; unmatched junction bases: 8. Germline CDR1 and CDR2: SGHRS and YFSETQ. CDR3 length: 17 amino acids. DNA for the CDR3: TGCGCCAGCAGCGGGGCCGCTAGCGGGGGAAACACCGGGGAGCTGTTTTTT. Its translation: CASSGAASGGNTGELFF.